The clone carrying this T cell receptor beta chain was seen a few times. Its antigen is unidentified. The data stem from a study of cytomegalovirus exposure and HLA in healthy donors. General study findings and limits: Researchers had no immune exposure information except CMV serostatus available. It was confirmed in vitro that a few of the CMV-associated chains were specific for CMV antigens. Most of the TCR beta V segments (in an earlier analysis) were productive either about 87% or about 30% of the time.

This CDR3 is built from 14 residues. Looked up from germline, CDR1 is MDHEN and CDR2 is SYDVKM. The V end lost 5 bases, the J end lost 0 bases, and 10 bases lay between the germline ends. 60 Vbeta and 13 Jbeta primers were used in PCR. Using immunoSEQ multiplex PCR, the repertoire was profiled, and TCRdb retains in-frame clones only, with some absent. Seen here are 130,000 or so clones, roughly 70% observed once, and the top ten hold around 7%. The J gene is TRBJ1-2, the V gene TRBV28; D ambiguous. This TCR was sampled from a man aged 35-49 years in good health and CMV-seropositive. The specimen was PBMCs. This chain's CDR3 is CASSEQGANYGYTF. DNA of the CDR3: TGTGCCAGCAGTGAACAAGGAGCTAACTATGGCTACACCTTC.